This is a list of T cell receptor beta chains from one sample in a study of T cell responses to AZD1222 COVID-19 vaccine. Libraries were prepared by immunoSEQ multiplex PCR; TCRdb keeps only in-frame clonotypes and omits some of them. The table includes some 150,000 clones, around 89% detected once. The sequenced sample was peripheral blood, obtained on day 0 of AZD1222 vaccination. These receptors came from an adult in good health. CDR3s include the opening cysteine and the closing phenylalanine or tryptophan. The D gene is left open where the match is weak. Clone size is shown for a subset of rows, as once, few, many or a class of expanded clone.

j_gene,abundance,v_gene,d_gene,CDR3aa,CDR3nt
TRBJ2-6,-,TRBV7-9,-,CASSLVSSGANVLTF,TGTGCCAGCAGCTTAGTGAGCTCTGGGGCCAACGTCCTGACTTTC
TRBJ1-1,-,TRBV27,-,CASIKLSAVIGNTEAFF,TGTGCCAGCATCAAACTAAGTGCCGTTATAGGGAACACTGAAGCTTTCTTT
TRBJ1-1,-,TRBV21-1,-,CASSADQGKAFF,TGTGCCAGCAGCGCGGACCAGGGGAAAGCTTTCTTT
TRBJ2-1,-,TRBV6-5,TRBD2,CASSLRGFGNEQFF,TGTGCCAGCAGCCTGCGGGGGTTCGGGAATGAGCAGTTCTTC
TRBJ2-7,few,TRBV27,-,CASSLAQVGFKQYF,TGTGCCAGCAGTTTGGCACAGGTCGGATTTAAGCAGTACTTC
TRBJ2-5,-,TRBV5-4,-,CASSSPRGAETQYF,TGTGCCAGCAGCTCACCAAGAGGGGCAGAGACCCAGTACTTC
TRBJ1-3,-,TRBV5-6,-,CASSLTYGSGNTIYF,TGTGCCAGCAGCTTGACGTACGGCTCTGGAAACACCATATATTTT
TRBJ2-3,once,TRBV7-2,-,CASSLDSFQGNTQYF,TGTGCCAGCAGCTTAGACTCCTTTCAGGGGAATACGCAGTATTTT
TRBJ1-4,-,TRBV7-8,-,CATHRGGAGEKLFF,TGTGCCACCCACAGAGGGGGGGCAGGAGAAAAACTGTTTTTT
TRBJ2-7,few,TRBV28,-,CASSPQLGGTEQYF,TGTGCCAGCAGCCCCCAACTTGGAGGGACCGAGCAGTACTTC
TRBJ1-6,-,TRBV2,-,CASSDDRPDSSPLHF,TGTGCCAGCAGTGACGACAGGCCTGACAGTTCACCCCTCCACTTT
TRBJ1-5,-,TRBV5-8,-,CATSRYSNQPQHF,TGTGCCACAAGCCGCTATAGCAATCAGCCCCAGCATTTT
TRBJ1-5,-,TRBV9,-,CASSVTGEHQPQHF,TGTGCCAGCAGCGTGACCGGGGAACATCAGCCCCAGCATTTT
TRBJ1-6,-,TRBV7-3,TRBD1,CASSLGAGGHGNSPLHF,TGTGCCAGCAGCTTAGGAGCAGGGGGGCACGGCAATTCACCCCTCCACTTT
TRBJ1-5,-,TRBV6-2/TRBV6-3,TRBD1,CASSPQGAMNQPQHF,TGTGCCAGCAGTCCCCAGGGGGCGATGAATCAGCCCCAGCATTTT
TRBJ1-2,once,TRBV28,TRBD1,CASSYQGAQGYTF,TGTGCCAGCAGTTACCAGGGGGCGCAGGGCTACACCTTC
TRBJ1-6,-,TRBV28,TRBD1,CASSLGTGASPLHF,TGTGCCAGCAGTTTGGGGACAGGGGCTTCACCCCTCCACTTT
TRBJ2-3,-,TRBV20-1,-,CSARVPDTQYF,TGCAGTGCTAGAGTCCCAGATACGCAGTATTTT
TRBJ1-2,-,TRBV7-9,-,CASSLAARQFSHGYTF,TGTGCCAGCAGCTTAGCGGCCAGACAGTTTTCTCATGGCTACACCTTC
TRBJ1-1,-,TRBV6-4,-,CASSGRAQYRKTTEAFF,TGTGCCAGCAGTGGGCGGGCACAGTATCGGAAGACCACTGAAGCTTTCTTT
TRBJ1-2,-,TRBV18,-,CASSLRGGGDGGYTF,TGTGCCAGCTCCCTACGTGGAGGGGGTGACGGTGGCTACACCTTC
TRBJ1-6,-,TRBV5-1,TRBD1,CASRQGQGGLSPLHF,TGCGCCAGCAGACAGGGACAGGGGGGACTTTCACCCCTCCACTTT
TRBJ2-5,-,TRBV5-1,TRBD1,CASSSDVTGGKETQYF,TGCGCCAGCAGCTCCGACGTGACAGGGGGCAAGGAGACCCAGTACTTC
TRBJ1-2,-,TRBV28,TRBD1,CASSGDRIGGYTF,TGTGCCAGCAGTGGGGACAGGATTGGTGGCTACACCTTC
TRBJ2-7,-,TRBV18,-,CASSPQAETEYEQYF,TGTGCCAGCTCACCACAAGCTGAGACGGAGTACGAGCAGTACTTC
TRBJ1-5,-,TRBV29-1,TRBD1,CSVEEYRGQPQHF,TGCAGCGTTGAAGAATACAGGGGTCAGCCCCAGCATTTT
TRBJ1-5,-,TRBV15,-,CATSRGRDGGQPQHF,TGTGCCACCAGCAGAGGCCGGGACGGGGGACAGCCCCAGCATTTT
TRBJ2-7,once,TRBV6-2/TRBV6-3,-,CASIPTGSDEQYF,TGTGCCAGCATCCCGACAGGCTCGGATGAGCAGTACTTC
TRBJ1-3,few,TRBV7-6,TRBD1,CASSPRTGDSGNTIYF,TGTGCCAGCAGCCCCAGAACAGGGGACTCGGGAAACACCATATATTTT
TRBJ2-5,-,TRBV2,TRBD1,CASSEDRGTVAQETQYF,TGTGCCAGCAGTGAGGACAGGGGAACGGTGGCGCAAGAGACCCAGTACTTC
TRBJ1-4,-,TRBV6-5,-,CASSYGEGGKLFF,TGTGCCAGCAGTTACGGGGAGGGAGGAAAACTGTTTTTT
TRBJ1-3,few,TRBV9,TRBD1,CASSATGGDGNTIYF,TGTGCCAGCAGCGCAACAGGGGGCGATGGAAACACCATATATTTT
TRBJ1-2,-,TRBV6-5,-,CASSYGRVYGYTF,TGTGCCAGCAGTTACGGCAGGGTCTATGGCTACACCTTC
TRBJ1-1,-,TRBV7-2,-,CATRTGMNTEAFF,TGTGCCACCAGAACAGGGATGAACACTGAAGCTTTCTTT
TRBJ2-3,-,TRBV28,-,CASSLGTSTDTQYF,TGTGCCAGCAGTTTGGGAACTAGCACAGATACGCAGTATTTT
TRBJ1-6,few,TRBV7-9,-,CASSLMTGSSYNSPLHF,TGTGCCAGCAGCCTGATGACAGGTAGCTCCTATAATTCACCCCTCCACTTT
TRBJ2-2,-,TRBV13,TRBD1,CASSKPGTGSAGELFF,TGTGCCAGCAGCAAGCCCGGGACAGGGAGCGCCGGGGAGCTGTTTTTT
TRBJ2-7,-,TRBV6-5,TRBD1,CASSYSRQGSDEQYF,TGTGCCAGCAGTTACTCAAGACAGGGCTCCGACGAGCAGTACTTC
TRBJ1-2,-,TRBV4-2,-,CASSQEPGSSLYGYTF,TGTGCCAGCAGCCAAGAGCCCGGGAGCTCGCTCTATGGCTACACCTTC
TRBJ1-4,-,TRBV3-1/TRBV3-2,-,CASSQGNGATNEKLFF,TGTGCCAGCAGCCAAGGGAACGGTGCAACTAATGAAAAACTGTTTTTT
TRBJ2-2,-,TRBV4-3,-,CASSQDQTWTGELFF,TGCGCCAGCAGCCAAGATCAGACGTGGACCGGGGAGCTGTTTTTT
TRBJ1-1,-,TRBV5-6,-,CASSLNTEAFF,TGTGCCAGCAGCCTGAACACTGAAGCTTTCTTT
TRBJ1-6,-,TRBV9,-,CASSVFRTASMGPLHF,TGTGCCAGCAGCGTATTCCGGACAGCTTCGATGGGACCCCTCCACTTT
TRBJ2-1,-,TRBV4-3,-,CASSQEQAYNEQFF,TGCGCCAGCAGCCAAGAGCAGGCCTACAATGAGCAGTTCTTC
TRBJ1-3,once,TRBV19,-,CASRAVSSGNTIYF,TGTGCCAGTAGGGCCGTGAGCTCTGGAAACACCATATATTTT
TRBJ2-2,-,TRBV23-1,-,CAGGHKTGELFF,TGCGCCGGGGGGCATAAAACCGGGGAGCTGTTTTTT
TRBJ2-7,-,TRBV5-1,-,CASSSPTGFYEQYF,TGCGCCAGCAGCTCACCAACAGGGTTCTACGAGCAGTACTTC
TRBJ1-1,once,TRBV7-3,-,CASSTWDFSTEAFF,TGTGCCAGCAGCACCTGGGACTTTAGCACTGAAGCTTTCTTT
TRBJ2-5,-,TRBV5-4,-,CASSSMLGDPQETQYF,TGTGCCAGCAGCTCTATGTTAGGGGATCCCCAAGAGACCCAGTACTTC
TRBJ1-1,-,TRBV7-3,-,CASSHGRDTEAFF,TGTGCCAGCAGCCACGGCAGGGACACTGAAGCTTTCTTT
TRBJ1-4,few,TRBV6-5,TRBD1,CASCYGQGAGEKLFF,TGTGCCAGCTGTTATGGACAGGGGGCAGGGGAAAAACTGTTTTTT
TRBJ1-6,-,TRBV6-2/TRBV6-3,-,CASSYNGGSPLHF,TGTGCCAGCAGTTACAACGGGGGTTCACCCCTCCACTTT
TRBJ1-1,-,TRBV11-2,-,CASSLTPTGLGTEAFF,TGTGCCAGCAGCTTAACCCCTACAGGTCTTGGGACTGAAGCTTTCTTT
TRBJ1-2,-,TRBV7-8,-,CASSLAGNYGYTF,TGTGCCAGCAGCTTAGCGGGAAACTATGGCTACACCTTC
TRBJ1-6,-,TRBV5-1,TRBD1,CASSLGQGAANSPLHF,TGCGCCAGCAGCTTGGGACAGGGGGCGGCTAATTCACCCCTCCACTTT
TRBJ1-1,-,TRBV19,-,CASSIDLGFGRGKTEAFF,TGTGCCAGTAGTATAGATCTTGGGTTTGGCAGGGGTAAAACTGAAGCTTTCTTT
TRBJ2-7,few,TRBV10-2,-,CASSEARAGSYEQYF,TGCGCCAGCAGTGAGGCTAGAGCAGGCTCCTACGAGCAGTACTTC
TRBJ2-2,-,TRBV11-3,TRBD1,CASSPGGGSSRRPGELFF,TGTGCCAGCAGCCCAGGGGGTGGTTCAAGTAGGCGGCCCGGGGAGCTGTTTTTT
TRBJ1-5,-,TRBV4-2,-,CASSQPIANQPQHF,TGTGCCAGCAGCCAACCAATCGCCAATCAGCCCCAGCATTTT